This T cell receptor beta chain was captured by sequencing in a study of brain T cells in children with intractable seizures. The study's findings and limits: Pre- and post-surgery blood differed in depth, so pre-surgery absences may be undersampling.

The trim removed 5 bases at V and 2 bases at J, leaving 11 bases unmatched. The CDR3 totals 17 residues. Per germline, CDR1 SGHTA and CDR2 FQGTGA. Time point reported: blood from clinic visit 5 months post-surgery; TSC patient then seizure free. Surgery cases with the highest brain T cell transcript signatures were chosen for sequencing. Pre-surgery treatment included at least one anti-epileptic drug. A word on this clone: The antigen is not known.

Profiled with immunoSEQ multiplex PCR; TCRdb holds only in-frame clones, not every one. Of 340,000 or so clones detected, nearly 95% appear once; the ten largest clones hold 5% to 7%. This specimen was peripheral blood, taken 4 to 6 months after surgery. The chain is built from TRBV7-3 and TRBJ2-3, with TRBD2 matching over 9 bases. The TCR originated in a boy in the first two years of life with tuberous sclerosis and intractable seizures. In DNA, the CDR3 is TGTGCCAGCAGCCCCCGGGTAGCGGGGGCCCACACAGATACGCAGTATTTT. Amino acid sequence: CASSPRVAGAHTDTQYF.